This record concerns one T cell receptor (beta chain) sequence. This specimen comes from a study of T cells expressing NK-cell markers. Germline CDR1 DFQATT, CDR2 SNEGSKA (reference sequence). This CDR3 contains 16 residues. It was by 5'RACE template switching with UMIs that TCR beta cDNA was made. Reanalyzing the 5' RACE reads, TCRdb keeps one entry per CDR3 protein, without DNA. This table holds 400,000 to 500,000 distinct CDR3 sequences. The rearrangement uses TRBV20-1 and TRBJ1-3; the D call from TCRdb, TRBD1, cannot be confirmed without DNA. What was sequenced was blood T cells: a sorted CD56 or NKG2C T cell subset, CD4+ or CD8+ T cells, or bulk PBMC T cells (not recorded which). The sequence derives from a woman between 18 and 69 years old in good health. The chain's CDR3 is CSASRGTGGLGNTIYF.